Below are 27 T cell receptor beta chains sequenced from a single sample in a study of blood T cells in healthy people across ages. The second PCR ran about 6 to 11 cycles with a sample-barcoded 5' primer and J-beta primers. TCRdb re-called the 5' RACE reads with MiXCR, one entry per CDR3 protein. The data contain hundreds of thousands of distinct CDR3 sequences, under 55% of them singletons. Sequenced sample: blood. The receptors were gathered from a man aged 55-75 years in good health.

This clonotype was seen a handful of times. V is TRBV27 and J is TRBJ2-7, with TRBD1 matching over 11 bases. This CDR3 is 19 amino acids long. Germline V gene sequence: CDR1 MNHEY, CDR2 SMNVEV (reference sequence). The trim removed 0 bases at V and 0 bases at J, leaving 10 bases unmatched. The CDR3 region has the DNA TGTGCCAGCAGTTTATCTCAACTGGGGACAGGGGGTCCCTCCTACGAGCAGTACTTC. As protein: CASSLSQLGTGGPSYEQYF.

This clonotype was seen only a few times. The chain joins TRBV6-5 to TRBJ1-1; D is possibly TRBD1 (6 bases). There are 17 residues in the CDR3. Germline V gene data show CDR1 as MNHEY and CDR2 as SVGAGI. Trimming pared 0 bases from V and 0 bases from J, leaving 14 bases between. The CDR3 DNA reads TGTGCCAGCAGTTACTCGAAAGGGGGGGCCTTGAACACTGAAGCTTTCTTT. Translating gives CASSYSKGGALNTEAFF.

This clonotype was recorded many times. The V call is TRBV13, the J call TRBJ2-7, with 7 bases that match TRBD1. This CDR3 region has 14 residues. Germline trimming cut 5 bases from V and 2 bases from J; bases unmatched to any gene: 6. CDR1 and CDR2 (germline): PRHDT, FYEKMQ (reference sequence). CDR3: CASSHRQGTYEQYF. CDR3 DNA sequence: TGTGCCAGCAGCCATAGACAGGGAACCTACGAGCAGTACTTC.

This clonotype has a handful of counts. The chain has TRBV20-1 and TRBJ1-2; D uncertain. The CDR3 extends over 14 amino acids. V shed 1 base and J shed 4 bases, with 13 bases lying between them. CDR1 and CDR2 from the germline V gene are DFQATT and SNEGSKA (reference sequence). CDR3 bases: TGCAGTGCTAGAGTTGTCAGTCAAGGCTATGGCTACACCTTC. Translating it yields CSARVVSQGYGYTF.

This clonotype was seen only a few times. The CDR3 DNA reads TGTGCCAGCAGCGTAGCTCTCGGTTACAATGAGCAGTTCTTC. It translates to CASSVALGYNEQFF. The chain recombines TRBV9 with TRBJ2-1, with unresolved D. The CDR3 spans 14 residues. Germline loops: CDR1 SGDLS, CDR2 YYNGEE. Trimming pared 0 bases from V and 4 bases from J, leaving 8 bases between.

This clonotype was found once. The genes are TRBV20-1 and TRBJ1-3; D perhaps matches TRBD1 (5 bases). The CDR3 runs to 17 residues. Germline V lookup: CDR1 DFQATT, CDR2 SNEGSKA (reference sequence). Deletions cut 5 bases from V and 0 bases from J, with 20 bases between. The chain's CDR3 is CSALRGGVVLSGNTIYF. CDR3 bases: TGCAGTGCTCTTCGGGGGGGGGTAGTGCTCTCTGGAAACACCATATATTTT.

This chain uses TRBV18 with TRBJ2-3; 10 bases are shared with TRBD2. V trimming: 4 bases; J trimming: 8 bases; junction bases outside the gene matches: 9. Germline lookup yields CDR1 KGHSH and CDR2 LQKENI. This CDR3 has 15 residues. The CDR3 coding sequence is TGTGCCAGCTCACTCACTGGACTAGCGGAGACTACGCAGTATTTT. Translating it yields CASSLTGLAETTQYF.

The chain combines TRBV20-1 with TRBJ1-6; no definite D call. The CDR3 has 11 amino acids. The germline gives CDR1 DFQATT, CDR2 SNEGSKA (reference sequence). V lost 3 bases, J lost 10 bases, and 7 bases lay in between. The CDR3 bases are TGCAGTGCTAGTGGCCAGTCACCCCTCCACTTT. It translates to CSASGQSPLHF.

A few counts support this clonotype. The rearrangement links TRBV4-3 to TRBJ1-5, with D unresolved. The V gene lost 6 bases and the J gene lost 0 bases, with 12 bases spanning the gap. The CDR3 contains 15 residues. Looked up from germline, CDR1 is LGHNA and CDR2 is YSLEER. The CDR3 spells CASSLALTSNQPQHF. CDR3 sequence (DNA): TGCGCCAGCAGTCTAGCGCTGACTAGCAATCAGCCCCAGCATTTT.

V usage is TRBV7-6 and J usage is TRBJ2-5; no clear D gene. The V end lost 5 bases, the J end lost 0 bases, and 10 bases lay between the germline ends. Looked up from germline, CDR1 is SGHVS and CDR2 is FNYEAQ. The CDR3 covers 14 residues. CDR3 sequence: CASSPDLYQETQYF. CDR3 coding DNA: TGTGCCAGCAGCCCGGACCTGTACCAAGAGACCCAGTACTTC.

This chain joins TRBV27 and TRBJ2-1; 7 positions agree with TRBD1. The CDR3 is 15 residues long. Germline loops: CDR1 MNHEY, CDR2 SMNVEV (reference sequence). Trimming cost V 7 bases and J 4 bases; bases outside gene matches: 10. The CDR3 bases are TGTGCCAGCAATCACCGGGACAGACCATACAATGAGCAGTTCTTC. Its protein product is CASNHRDRPYNEQFF.

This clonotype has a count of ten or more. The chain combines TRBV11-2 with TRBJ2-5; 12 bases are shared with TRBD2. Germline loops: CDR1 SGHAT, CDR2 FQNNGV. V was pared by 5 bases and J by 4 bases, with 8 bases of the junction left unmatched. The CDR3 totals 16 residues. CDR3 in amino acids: CASSKTSGGGSETQYF. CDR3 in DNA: TGTGCCAGCAGCAAGACTAGCGGGGGTGGTTCAGAGACCCAGTACTTC.

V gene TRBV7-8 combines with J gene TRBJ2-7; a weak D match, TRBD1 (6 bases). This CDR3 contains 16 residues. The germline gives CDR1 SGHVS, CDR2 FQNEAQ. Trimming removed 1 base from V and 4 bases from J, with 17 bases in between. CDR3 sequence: CASSLGAGVIGYEQYF. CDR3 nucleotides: TGTGCCAGCAGCTTAGGAGCAGGGGTCATAGGTTACGAGCAGTACTTC.

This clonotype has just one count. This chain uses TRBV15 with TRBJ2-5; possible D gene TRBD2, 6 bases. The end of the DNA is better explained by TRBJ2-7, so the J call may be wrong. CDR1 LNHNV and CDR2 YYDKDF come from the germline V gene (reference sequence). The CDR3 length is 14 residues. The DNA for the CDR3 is TGTGCCACCAGCAGAAAGGGACTTCAAACCGAGCAGTACTTC. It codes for CATSRKGLQTEQYF.

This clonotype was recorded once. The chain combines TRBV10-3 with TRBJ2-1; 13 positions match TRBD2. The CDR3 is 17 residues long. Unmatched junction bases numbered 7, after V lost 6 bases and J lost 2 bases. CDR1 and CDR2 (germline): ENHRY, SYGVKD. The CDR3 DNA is TGTGCCATCAGCGGACTAGCGGGGGCCGGAACCTACAATGAGCAGTTCTTC. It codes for CAISGLAGAGTYNEQFF.

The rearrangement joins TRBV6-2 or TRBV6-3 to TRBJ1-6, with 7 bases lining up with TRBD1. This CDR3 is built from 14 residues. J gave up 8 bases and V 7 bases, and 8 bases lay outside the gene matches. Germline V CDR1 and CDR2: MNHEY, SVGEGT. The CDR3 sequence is CASNRDSSHSPLHF. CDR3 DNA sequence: TGTGCCAGCAATCGGGACAGTAGCCATTCACCCCTCCACTTT.

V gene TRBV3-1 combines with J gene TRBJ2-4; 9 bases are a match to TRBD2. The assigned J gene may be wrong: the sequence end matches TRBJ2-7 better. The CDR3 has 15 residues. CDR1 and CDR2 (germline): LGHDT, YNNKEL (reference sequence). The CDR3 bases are TGTGCCAGCAGTTCCGGGACTAGCCTCAGAGACGAGCAGTACTTC. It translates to CASSSGTSLRDEQYF.

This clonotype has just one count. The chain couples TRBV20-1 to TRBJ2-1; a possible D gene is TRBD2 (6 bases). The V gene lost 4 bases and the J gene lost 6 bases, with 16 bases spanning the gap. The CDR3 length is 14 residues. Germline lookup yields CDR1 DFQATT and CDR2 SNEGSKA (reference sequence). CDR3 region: CSATRAGPTNEQFF. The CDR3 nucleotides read TGCAGTGCTACTCGGGCGGGGCCCACCAATGAGCAGTTCTTC.

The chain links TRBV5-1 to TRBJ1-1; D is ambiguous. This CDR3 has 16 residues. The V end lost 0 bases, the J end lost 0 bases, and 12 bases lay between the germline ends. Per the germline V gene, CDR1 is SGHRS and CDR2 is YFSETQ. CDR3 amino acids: CASSLAFQGLNTEAFF. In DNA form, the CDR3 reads TGCGCCAGCAGCTTGGCCTTCCAAGGGCTGAACACTGAAGCTTTCTTT.

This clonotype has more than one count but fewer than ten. The CDR3 coding sequence is TGTGCCAGCACTTCGGGTAATCAGCCCCAGCATTTT. Translated: CASTSGNQPQHF. The chain employs TRBV27 and TRBJ1-5; no clear D. CDR3 size: 12 residues. Germline assignment: CDR1 MNHEY and CDR2 SMNVEV (reference sequence). With 7 bases removed from V and 4 bases from J, the gap between germline ends came to 8 bases.

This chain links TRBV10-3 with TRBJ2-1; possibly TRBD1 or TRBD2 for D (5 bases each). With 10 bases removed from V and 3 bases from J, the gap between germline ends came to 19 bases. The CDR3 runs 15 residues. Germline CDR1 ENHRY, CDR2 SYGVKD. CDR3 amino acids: CATGPGQRDYNEQFF. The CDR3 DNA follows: TGTGCCACCGGACCGGGGCAACGGGACTACAATGAGCAGTTCTTC.

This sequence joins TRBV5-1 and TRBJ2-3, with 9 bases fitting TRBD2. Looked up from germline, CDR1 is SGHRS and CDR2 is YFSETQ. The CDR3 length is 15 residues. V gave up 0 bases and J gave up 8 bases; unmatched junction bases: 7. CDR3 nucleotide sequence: TGCGCCAGCAGCTTGGATAGCGGGGGAGTTGGTACGCAGTATTTT. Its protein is CASSLDSGGVGTQYF.

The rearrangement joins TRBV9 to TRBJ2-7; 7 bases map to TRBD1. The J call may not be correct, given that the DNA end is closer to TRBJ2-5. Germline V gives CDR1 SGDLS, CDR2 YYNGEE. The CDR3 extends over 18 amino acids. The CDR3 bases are TGTGCCAGCAGCGTAGGAGTATTTAGGGGGCGTAGTGAGGAGACCCAGTACTTC. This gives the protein CASSVGVFRGRSEETQYF.

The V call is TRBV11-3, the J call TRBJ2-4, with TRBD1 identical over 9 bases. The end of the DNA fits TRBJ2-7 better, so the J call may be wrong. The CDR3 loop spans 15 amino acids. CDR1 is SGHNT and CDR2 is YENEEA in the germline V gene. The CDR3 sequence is CASRAGTGYFSEQYF. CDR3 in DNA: TGTGCCAGCAGAGCCGGGACAGGGTATTTCAGCGAGCAGTACTTC.

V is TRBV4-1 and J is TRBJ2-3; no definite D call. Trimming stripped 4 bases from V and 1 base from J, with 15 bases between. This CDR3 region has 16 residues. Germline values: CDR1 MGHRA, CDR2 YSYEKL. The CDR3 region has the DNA TGCGCCAGCAGCCTCCGGGCGGCGGACGGCACAGATACGCAGTATTTT. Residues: CASSLRAADGTDTQYF.

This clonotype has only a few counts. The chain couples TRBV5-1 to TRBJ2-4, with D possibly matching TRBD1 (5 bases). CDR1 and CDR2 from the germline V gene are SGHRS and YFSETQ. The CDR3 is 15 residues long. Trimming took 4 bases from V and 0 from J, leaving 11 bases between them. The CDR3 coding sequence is TGCGCCAGCAGCCGGTCGGACATAGCCAAAAACATTCAGTACTTC. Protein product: CASSRSDIAKNIQYF.

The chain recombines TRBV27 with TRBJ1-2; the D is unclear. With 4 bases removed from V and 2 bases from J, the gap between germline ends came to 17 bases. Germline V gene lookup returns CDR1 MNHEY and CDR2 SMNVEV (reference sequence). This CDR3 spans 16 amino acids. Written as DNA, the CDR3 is TGTGCCAGCAGTTCCAGAGAGGAGTTCGTGAACTATGGCTACACCTTC. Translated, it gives CASSSREEFVNYGYTF.